The T cell receptor beta chain under discussion was sequenced for a study of control samples from healthy donors and cancer patients. The table came from immunoSEQ multiplex PCR; TCRdb's copy has only in-frame clones and leaves some out. This table holds 80,000 or so clones, about 93% found once. This CDR3 has 14 amino acids. Germline CDR1 SGHNT, CDR2 YYREEE (reference sequence). V dropped 0 bases and J dropped 0 bases, with 6 bases sitting between them. This sequence joins TRBV5-4 and TRBJ1-1; D gene uncertain. The TCR originated in a woman aged 35 to 49 in good health. Sequencing was done on a sample of blood. As DNA, the CDR3 is TGTGCCAGCAGCTTGGGAGGAGTGAACACTGAAGCTTTCTTT. Protein product: CASSLGGVNTEAFF. Variable domain in full (rest from reference TRBV5-4 and TRBJ1-1): ETGVTQSPTHLIKTRGQQVTLRCSSQSGHNTVSWYQQALGQGPQFIFQYYREEENGRGNFPPRFSGLQFPNYSSELNVNALELDDSALYLCASSLGGVNTEAFFGQGTRLTVV.